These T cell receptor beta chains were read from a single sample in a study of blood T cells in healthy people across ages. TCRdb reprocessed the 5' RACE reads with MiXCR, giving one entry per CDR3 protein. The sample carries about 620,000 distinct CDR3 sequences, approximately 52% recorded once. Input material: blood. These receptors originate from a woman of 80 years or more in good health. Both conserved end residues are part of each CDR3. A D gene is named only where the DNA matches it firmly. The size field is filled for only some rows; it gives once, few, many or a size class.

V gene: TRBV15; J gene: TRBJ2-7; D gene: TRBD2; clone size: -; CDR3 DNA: TGTGCCACCAGCAGAGATCATCTCTACGGACTAGCGGGTGAGCAGTACTTC; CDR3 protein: CATSRDHLYGLAGEQYF
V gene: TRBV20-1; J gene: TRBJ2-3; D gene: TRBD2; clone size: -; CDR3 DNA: TGCAGTGCTAGGAGCCCGGGACTAGCGGGGGTGACAGATACGCAGTATTTT; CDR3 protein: CSARSPGLAGVTDTQYF
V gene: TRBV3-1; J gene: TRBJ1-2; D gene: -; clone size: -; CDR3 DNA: TGTGCCAGCAGCCAAGGTGCAGGGAACTATGGCTACACCTTC; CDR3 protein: CASSQGAGNYGYTF
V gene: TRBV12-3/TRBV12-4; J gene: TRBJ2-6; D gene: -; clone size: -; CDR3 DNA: TGTGCCAGCAATCCAAGGGGTTTTAGTGGGGCCAACGTCCTGACTTTC; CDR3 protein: CASNPRGFSGANVLTF
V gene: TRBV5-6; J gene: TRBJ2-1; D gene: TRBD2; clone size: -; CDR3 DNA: TGTGCCAGCAGCTGGAGCGGGGGGTTCTACAATGAGCAGTTCTTC; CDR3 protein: CASSWSGGFYNEQFF
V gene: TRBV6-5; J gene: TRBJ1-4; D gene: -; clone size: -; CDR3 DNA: TGTGCCAGCAGTGACTCGCCCTCCGTAAAACTGTTTTTT; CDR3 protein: CASSDSPSVKLFF
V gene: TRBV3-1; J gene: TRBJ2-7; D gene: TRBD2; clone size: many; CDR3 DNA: TGTGCCAGCAGCCCTAGCGGGAGAAGGAACGAGCAGTACTTC; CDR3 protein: CASSPSGRRNEQYF
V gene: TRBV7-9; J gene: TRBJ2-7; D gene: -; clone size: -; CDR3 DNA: TGTGCCAGCAGCTCGACCAACTACGAGCAGTACTTC; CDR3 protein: CASSSTNYEQYF
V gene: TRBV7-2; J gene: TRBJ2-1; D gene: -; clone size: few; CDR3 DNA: TGTGCCAGCAGCTTTCCCTGGACTTCCTACAATGAGCAGTTCTTC; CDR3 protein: CASSFPWTSYNEQFF
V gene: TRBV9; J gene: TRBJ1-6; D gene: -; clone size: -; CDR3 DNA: TGTGCCAGCAGCGTCGTTGGGTCCTATAATTCACCCCTCCACTTT; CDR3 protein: CASSVVGSYNSPLHF
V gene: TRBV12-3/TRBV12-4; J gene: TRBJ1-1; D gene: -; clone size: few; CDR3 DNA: TGTGCCAGCACCCCGCTACTGAACACTGAAGCTTTCTTT; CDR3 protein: CASTPLLNTEAFF
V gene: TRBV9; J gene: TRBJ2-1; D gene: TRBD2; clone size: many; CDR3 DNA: TGTGCCAGCAGCGTAACTAGCGGGAGTTTCCCGGTTAGGAATGAGCAGTTCTTC; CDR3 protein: CASSVTSGSFPVRNEQFF
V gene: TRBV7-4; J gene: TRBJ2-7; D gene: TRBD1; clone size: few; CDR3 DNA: TGTGCCAGCAGCGTCGACAGGGCCTGCGAGCAGTACTTC; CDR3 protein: CASSVDRACEQYF
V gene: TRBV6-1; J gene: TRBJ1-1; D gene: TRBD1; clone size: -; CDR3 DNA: TGTGCCAGCAGTGAAGACAGGGGTTACACTGAAGCTTTCTTT; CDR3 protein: CASSEDRGYTEAFF
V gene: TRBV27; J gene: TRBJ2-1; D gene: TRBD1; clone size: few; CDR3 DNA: TGTGCCAGCCACTATACTTGGTCCTTACAGGGGGCCCTTTGGAATGAGCAGTTCTTC; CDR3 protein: CASHYTWSLQGALWNEQFF
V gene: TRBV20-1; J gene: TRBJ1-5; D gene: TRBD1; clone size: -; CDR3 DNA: TGCAGTGGGGTCGGGCAGGGGGCCACCAATCAGCCCCAGCATTTT; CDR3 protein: CSGVGQGATNQPQHF
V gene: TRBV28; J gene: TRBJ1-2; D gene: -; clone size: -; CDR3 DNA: TGTGCCAGCAGAACTGGGGGGGAGGTCTATGGCTACACCTTC; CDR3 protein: CASRTGGEVYGYTF
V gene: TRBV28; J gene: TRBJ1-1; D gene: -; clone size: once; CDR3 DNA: TGTGCCAGCAGTTTTAACAGGAGATTGAACACTGAAGCTTTCTTT; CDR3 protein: CASSFNRRLNTEAFF
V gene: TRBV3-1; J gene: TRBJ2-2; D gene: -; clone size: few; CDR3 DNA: TGTGCCAGCAGCCAAGACCCTAACACCGGGGAGCTGTTTTTT; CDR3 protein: CASSQDPNTGELFF
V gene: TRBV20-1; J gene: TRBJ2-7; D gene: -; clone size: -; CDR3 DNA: TGCAGTGCTAGAGGGATGAAGGGAGCGGACTCCTACGAGCAGTACTTC; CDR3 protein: CSARGMKGADSYEQYF
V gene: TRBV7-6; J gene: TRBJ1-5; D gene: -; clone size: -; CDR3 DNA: TGTGCCAGCAGCTTATTAGGTCCCAATCAGCCCCAGCATTTT; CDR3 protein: CASSLLGPNQPQHF
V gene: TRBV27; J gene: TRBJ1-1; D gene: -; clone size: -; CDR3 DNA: TGTGCCAGCAGTCCATTGACCCTCGCCTCTCTCCCTGAAGCTTTCTTT; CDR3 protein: CASSPLTLASLPEAFF
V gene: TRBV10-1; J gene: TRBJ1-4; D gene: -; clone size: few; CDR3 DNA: TGCGCCAGCAGTGAGTCGGGGAATGAAAAACTGTTTTTT; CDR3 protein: CASSESGNEKLFF
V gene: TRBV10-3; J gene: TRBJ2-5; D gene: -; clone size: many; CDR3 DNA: TGTGCCATCAGTGAAGGACAGCAAGAGACCCAGTACTTC; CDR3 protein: CAISEGQQETQYF
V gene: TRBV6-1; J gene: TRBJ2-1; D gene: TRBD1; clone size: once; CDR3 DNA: TGTGCCAGCAGTGAAATCCGTCGACAGGGTGCCTACAATGAGCAGTTCTTC; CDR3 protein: CASSEIRRQGAYNEQFF
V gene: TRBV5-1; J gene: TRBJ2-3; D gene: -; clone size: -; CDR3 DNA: TGCGCCAGCAGCTTGGGGGACCACAGCACAGATACGCAGTATTTT; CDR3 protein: CASSLGDHSTDTQYF
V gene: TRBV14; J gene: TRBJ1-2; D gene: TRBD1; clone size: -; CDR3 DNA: TGTGCCAGCAGCCATGGTTCAGACAGGGGGTACCATGGCTACACCTTC; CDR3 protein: CASSHGSDRGYHGYTF
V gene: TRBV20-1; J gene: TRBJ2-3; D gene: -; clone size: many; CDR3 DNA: TGCAGTGCGACGCCCCCTCAATTCTATTACACAGATACGCAGTATTTT; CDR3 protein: CSATPPQFYYTDTQYF
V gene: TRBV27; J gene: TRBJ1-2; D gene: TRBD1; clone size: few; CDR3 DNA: TGTGCCAGCAGTTTCGGGCAGGGGGGGGCTGGCTACACCTTC; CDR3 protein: CASSFGQGGAGYTF
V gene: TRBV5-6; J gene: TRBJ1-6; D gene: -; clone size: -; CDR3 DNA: TGTGCCAGCGCTTCGAGGGGTAATTCACCCCTCCACTTT; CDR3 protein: CASASRGNSPLHF
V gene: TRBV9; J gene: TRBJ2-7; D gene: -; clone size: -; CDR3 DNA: TGTGCCAGCAGCGTAGCGGGAGCCTCCTACGAGCAGTACTTC; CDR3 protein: CASSVAGASYEQYF
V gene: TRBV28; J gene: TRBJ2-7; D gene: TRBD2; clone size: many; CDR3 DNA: TGTGCCAGCAGCTTAAGGACTAGCGGTACGGGTGGCGAGCAGTACTTC; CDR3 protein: CASSLRTSGTGGEQYF
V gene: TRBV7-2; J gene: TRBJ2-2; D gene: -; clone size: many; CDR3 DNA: TGTGCCAGCAGCCATAGGGGCGCGAACACCGGGGAGCTGTTTTTT; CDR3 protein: CASSHRGANTGELFF
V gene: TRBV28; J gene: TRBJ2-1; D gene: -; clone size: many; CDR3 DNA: TGTGCCAGCGGCGGAACTAGCCGCGGAAATTCCTACAATGAGCAGTTCTTC; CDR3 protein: CASGGTSRGNSYNEQFF
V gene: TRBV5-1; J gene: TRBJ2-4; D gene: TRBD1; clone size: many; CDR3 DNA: TGCGCCAGCAGCCACGGACAGGGGGGCAAAAACATTCAGTACTTC; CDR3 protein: CASSHGQGGKNIQYF
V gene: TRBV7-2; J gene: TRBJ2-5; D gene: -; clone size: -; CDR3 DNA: TGTGCCAGCAGCACGATGCTGAGCCGACAAGAGACCCAGTACTTC; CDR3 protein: CASSTMLSRQETQYF
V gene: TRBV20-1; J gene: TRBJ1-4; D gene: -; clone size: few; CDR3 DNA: TGCAGTGCTACACAGGGACGTAGGGAAAAACTGTTTTTT; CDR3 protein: CSATQGRREKLFF
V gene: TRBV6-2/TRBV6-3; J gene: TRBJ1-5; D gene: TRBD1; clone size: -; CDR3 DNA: TGTGCCAGCAGGAGGGGGACAGGGCGAAATCAGTCCCAGCATTTT; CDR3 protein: CASRRGTGRNQSQHF
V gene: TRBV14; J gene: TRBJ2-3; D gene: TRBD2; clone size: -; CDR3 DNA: TGTGCCAGCAGCCGGGACTACCACACAGATACGCAGTATTTT; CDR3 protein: CASSRDYHTDTQYF
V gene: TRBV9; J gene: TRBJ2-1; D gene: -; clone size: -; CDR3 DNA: TGTGCCAGCAGCCCCCTCGCCTACAATGAGCAGTTCTTC; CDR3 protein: CASSPLAYNEQFF
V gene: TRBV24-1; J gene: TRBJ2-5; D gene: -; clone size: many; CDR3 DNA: TGTGCCACCAGAACACTACTTGCCCATCTCGAGACCCAGTACTTC; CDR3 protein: CATRTLLAHLETQYF
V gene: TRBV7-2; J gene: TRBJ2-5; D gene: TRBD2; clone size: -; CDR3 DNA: TGTGCCAGCAGCTTAGTCCTAGCGGGAGAAAGAGAGACCCAGTACTTC; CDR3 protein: CASSLVLAGERETQYF
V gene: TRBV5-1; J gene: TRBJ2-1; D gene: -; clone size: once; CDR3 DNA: TGCGCCAGCAGCTTTCTGGGGCCCAGCTCCTACGATGAGCAGTTCTTC; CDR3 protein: CASSFLGPSSYDEQFF
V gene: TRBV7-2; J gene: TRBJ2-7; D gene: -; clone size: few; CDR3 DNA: TGTGCCAGCAGCTTAGTAGAGGGTTCGATAGCCGAGCAGTACTTC; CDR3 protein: CASSLVEGSIAEQYF
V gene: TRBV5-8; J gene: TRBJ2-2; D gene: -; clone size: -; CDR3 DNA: TGTGCCAGCAGCCGGGGAGGGACAGTATACACCGGGGAGCTGTTTTTT; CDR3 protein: CASSRGGTVYTGELFF
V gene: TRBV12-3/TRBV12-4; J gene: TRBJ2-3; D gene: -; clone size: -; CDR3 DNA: TGTGCCAGCATCCCGAACAGAACTAGCACAGATACGCAGTATTTT; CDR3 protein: CASIPNRTSTDTQYF
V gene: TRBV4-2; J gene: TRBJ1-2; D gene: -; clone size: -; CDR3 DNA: TGTGCCAGCAGCCTTAAAGCAGCGGGGACCAATGGCTACACCTTC; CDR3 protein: CASSLKAAGTNGYTF
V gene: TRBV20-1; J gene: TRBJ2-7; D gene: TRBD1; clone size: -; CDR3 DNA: TGCAGTGCTAGAAGACAGGGGAGGTACGAGCAGTACTTC; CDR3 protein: CSARRQGRYEQYF
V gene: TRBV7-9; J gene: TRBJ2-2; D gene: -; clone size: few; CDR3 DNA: TGTGCCAGCGGGAAGGGGGTGAGCACCGGGGAGCTGTTTTTT; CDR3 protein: CASGKGVSTGELFF
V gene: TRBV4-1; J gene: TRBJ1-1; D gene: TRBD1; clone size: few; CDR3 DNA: TGCGCCAGCAGCCAAGATAGGGGGCTCACTGAAGCTTTCTTT; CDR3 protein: CASSQDRGLTEAFF
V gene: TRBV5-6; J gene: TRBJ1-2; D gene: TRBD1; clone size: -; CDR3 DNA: TGTGCCAGCAGCGCATCCGGGACAGACAACTATGGCTACACCTTC; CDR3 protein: CASSASGTDNYGYTF
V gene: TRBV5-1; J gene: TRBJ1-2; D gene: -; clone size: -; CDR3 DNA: TGCGCCAGCAGCTTGACAGAAATCTATGGCTACACCTTC; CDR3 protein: CASSLTEIYGYTF
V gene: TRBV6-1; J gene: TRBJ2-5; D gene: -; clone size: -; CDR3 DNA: TGTGCCAGCAGTGAGTTAACGGGAGCGATAAGGGAGACCCAGTACTTC; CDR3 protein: CASSELTGAIRETQYF
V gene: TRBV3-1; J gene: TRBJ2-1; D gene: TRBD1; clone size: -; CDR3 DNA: TGTGCCAGCAGCCAGGGACAGGGTGAGCAGTTCTTC; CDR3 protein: CASSQGQGEQFF
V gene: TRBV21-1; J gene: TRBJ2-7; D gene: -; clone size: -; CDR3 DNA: TGTGCCAGCAGCAACTACAGCCGTCCTCACTACGAGCAGTACTTC; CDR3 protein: CASSNYSRPHYEQYF
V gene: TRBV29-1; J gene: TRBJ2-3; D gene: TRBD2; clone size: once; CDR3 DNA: TGCAGCGTTCGGGGGGGTGTGCGCACAGATACGCAGTATTTT; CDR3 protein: CSVRGGVRTDTQYF
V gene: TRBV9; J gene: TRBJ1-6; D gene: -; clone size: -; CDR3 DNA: TGTGCCAGCAGCGTAGATGGGGGCAGGAATTCACCCCCCCACTTT; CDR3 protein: CASSVDGGRNSPPHF
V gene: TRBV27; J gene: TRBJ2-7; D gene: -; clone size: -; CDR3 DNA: TGTGCCAGCAGCTCCACGGCTGAGGGCGAGCAGTACTTC; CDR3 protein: CASSSTAEGEQYF
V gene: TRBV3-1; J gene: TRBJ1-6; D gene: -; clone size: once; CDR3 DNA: TGTGCCAGCAGCCGAGGCCGGGCCCTATTGGATTCACCCCTCCACTTT; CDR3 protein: CASSRGRALLDSPLHF
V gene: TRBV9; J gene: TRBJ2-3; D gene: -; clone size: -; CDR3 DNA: TGTGCCAGCAGCTTTGCTCCTTATGACTCCCCGCAGTATTTT; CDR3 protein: CASSFAPYDSPQYF